One sample yielded the 9 T cell receptor beta chains listed below, sequenced in a study of blood T cells in healthy people across ages. The authors ran a second PCR of roughly 6 to 12 cycles using a sample-barcoded 5' primer and a J-beta primer mix. TCRdb reprocessed the 5' RACE reads with MiXCR, giving one entry per CDR3 protein. Among about 840,000 distinct CDR3 sequences, approximately 32% were seen once, and the ten largest hold roughly a tenth. This same sample was also part of a study on T cells of mothers and their children.

The sequenced material came from blood. These receptors were obtained from a woman in her forties in good health.

With regard to this clonotype: Germline and junction disagree at one end, which may indicate a read error. The chain couples TRBV4-3 to TRBJ2-1; D is perhaps TRBD1 (6 bases). Germline V gives CDR1 LGHNA, CDR2 YSLEER. The length of the CDR3 is 16 residues. DNA of the CDR3: TGCGCCAGCGGCCAAGTTTGGGCAGGGGCTGATAATGAGCAGTTCTTC. As protein: CASGQVWAGADNEQFF.

The chain links TRBV20-1 to TRBJ1-2; TRBD1 agrees at 8 bases. This CDR3 has 12 residues. Germline V gives CDR1 DFQATT, CDR2 SNEGSKA (reference sequence). V was pared by 6 bases and J by 6 bases, with 6 bases of the junction left unmatched. The CDR3 DNA follows: TGCAGTGCGAGGACAGGGCAGGATGGCTACACCTTC. It encodes CSARTGQDGYTF.

This clonotype has only a few counts. The chain employs TRBV14 and TRBJ2-5, with TRBD1 matching over 8 bases. Trimming at V came to 3 bases and at J to 4 bases, leaving 7 bases not matched to a gene. The germline V gene has CDR1 SGHDN and CDR2 FVKESK. This CDR3 comprises 15 residues. The CDR3 sequence is CASSQSQGARETQYF. Here the CDR3 DNA reads TGTGCCAGCAGCCAGTCCCAGGGGGCGCGAGAGACCCAGTACTTC.

This rearrangement joins TRBV7-2 to TRBJ2-7; 13 bases are shared with TRBD2. Trimming took 4 bases from V and 4 from J; bases not matched to a gene: 7. Per the germline V gene, CDR1 is SGHTA and CDR2 is FQGNSA. The CDR3 loop spans 16 amino acids. The CDR3 nucleotides read TGTGCCAGCAGCTCTACTAGCGGGGGGGCCCTATACGAGCAGTACTTC. Protein sequence: CASSSTSGGALYEQYF.

This chain joins TRBV7-9 and TRBJ2-3; TRBD1 aligns across 8 bases. This CDR3 contains 12 residues. In germline, CDR1 is SEHNR, CDR2 FQNEAQ (reference sequence). The V gene end was trimmed by 4 bases and the J gene end by 13 bases; junction bases not matched to a gene: 7. As DNA, the CDR3 is TGTGCCAGCAGCTCAACGGACAGGGCGGAGTATTTT. Residues: CASSSTDRAEYF.

The chain couples TRBV20-1 to TRBJ1-2; D uncertain. V lost 5 bases, J lost 6 bases, and 10 bases lay in between. The germline gives CDR1 DFQATT, CDR2 SNEGSKA (reference sequence). CDR3 size: 11 residues. CDR3 coding DNA: TGCAGTGCTCTACTATGGGATGGCTACACCTTC. Its protein product is CSALLWDGYTF.

This clonotype was detected a few times. The V and J genes are TRBV12-3 or TRBV12-4 and TRBJ2-5; a possible D gene is TRBD2 (6 bases). CDR3 size: 14 residues. Trimming removed 2 bases at V and 11 bases at J, with 18 bases between. For the CDR3, the DNA is TGTGCCAGCAGTTTAAGTGGTCCCTGCGGGGAGCAGTACTTC. Translation gives CASSLSGPCGEQYF.

J is TRBJ2-1 and V is TRBV20-1, with 7 positions matching TRBD1. V was pared by 6 bases and J by 4 bases, with 9 bases of the junction left unmatched. The CDR3 sequence is 14 residues long. Per germline, CDR1 DFQATT and CDR2 SNEGSKA (reference sequence). The CDR3: CSAQRPTGYNEQFF. The CDR3 bases are TGCAGTGCGCAACGACCGACAGGGTACAATGAGCAGTTCTTC.

On this clonotype itself: This sequence may be a read error, since a much larger clone differs from it by one base. The genes are TRBV6-6 and TRBJ2-7, with D perhaps matching TRBD2 (6 bases). In germline, CDR1 is MNHNY, CDR2 SVGAGI (reference sequence). The CDR3 is 17 amino acids. V was pared by 0 bases and J by 0 bases, with 15 bases between. Here the CDR3 DNA reads TGTGCCAGCAGTTACTCCGGGGGACGGGGTAACTCCTACGAGCAGTACTTC. Translation: CASSYSGGRGNSYEQYF.